Listed here is a single T cell receptor (beta chain). Antigen unknown. This sample stems from a study of T cell responses to AZD1222 COVID-19 vaccine. Study outcomes and limitations: Recipients of AZD1222 seropositive at baseline numbered only 5 or 6. Nearly half of unique spike-specific TCRs reportedly avoided B.1.351 and B.1.1.7 mutated regions. Spike-wide coverage was observed for vaccine-associated CD4 TCRs, with dominant responses at 160-218 and 743-854.

Both about-4-week and about-12-week second-dose recipients were combined. TCRdb's table, derived via immunoSEQ multiplex PCR, lists solely in-frame clones and lacks some. The sample contains around 130,000 clones, 70% to 90% of which appear only once. The source is an adult who received the AZD1222 COVID-19 vaccine. The input for sequencing was peripheral blood, taken 28 days after the second AZD1222 dose.

The CDR3 loop reads CASSPPGGNTGNTIYF. The CDR3 DNA reads as TGTGCCAGCAGTCCCCCAGGGGGTAATACTGGAAACACCATATATTTT. The rearrangement uses TRBV28 and TRBJ1-3; 7 bases are shared with TRBD1. This CDR3 has 16 amino acids. Germline loops: CDR1 MDHEN, CDR2 SYDVKM. V shed 5 bases, J shed 2 bases, and the junction held 9 bases outside the gene matches.